A single sample gave rise to the 15 T cell receptor beta chains below, sequenced in a study of T cells after yellow fever vaccination. TCRdb re-derived calls from the 5' RACE reads in MiXCR, one entry per CDR3 protein. The profile shows about 150,000 distinct CDR3 sequences, approximately 6.2% of them singletons. The sample consisted of CD4+ T cells sorted from PBMCs, taken on the day of the first yellow fever vaccination. The receptors were sampled from a man aged 18 to 30 who received the YFV17D yellow fever vaccine.

This clonotype appeared many times. The rearrangement links TRBV1 to TRBJ1-1. TRBV1 constitutes a pseudogene. The CDR3 covers 17 residues. CDR3 coding DNA: TGCACCAGCAGCCAAGATCTCTCGGCCAGGATGAACACTGAAGCTTTCTTT. Residues: CTSSQDLSARMNTEAFF.

In regard to this clonotype: A much larger clone lies a single base off, so this may be a read error. Since no conserved phenylalanine or tryptophan closes the CDR3, a read error is the likely cause. This sequence joins TRBV4-1 and TRBJ2-7, with 8 bases identical to TRBD1. After removal of 2 bases from V and 0 bases from J, the junction contained 6 bases not matched to a gene. The CDR3 contains 16 residues. Germline values: CDR1 MGHRA, CDR2 YSYEKL. Written as DNA, the CDR3 is TGCGCCAGCAGCCAATACAGGGGGATCAGCTCCTACGAGCAGTACTCC. This gives the protein CASSQYRGISSYEQYS.

The chain links TRBV7-9 to TRBJ1-1; D call uncertain. Per germline, CDR1 SEHNR and CDR2 FQNEAQ (reference sequence). The V and J ends lost 5 bases and 6 bases respectively, with 16 bases between them. There are 14 residues in the CDR3. The CDR3 DNA reads TGTGCCAGCAGCCGGCCCCAAACGGGAGCTGAAGCTTTCTTT. Its protein is CASSRPQTGAEAFF.

This clonotype was picked up many times. This rearrangement joins TRBV12-3 or TRBV12-4 to TRBJ1-4, with a weak D call TRBD1 (5 bases). V was pared by 6 bases and J by 7 bases, with 18 bases between. The CDR3 has 15 amino acids. The CDR3 bases are TGTGCCAGCAGCCCCCCATCGGGGGTGGGTGAAAAACTGTTTTTT. It specifies CASSPPSGVGEKLFF.

This clonotype was recorded many times. The gene calls are TRBV7-2 and TRBJ2-7; D is unresolved. V lost 1 base, J lost 4 bases, and 17 bases lay in between. The CDR3 loop spans 16 amino acids. Germline V gives CDR1 SGHTA, CDR2 FQGNSA. The CDR3 nucleotides are TGTGCCAGCAGCTTAGTAGGGAAAGGGCAGTCGTACGAGCAGTACTTC. It specifies CASSLVGKGQSYEQYF.

This clonotype was counted many times. The chain uses TRBV20-1 and TRBJ2-2; D not resolved. CDR1 is DFQATT, CDR2 SNEGSKA, per germline (reference sequence). V was clipped by 1 base and J by 2 bases, with 5 bases between them. There are 13 residues in the CDR3. The DNA of the CDR3 is TGCAGTGCTAGAGTTATAAACACCGGGGAGCTGTTTTTT. It yields the protein CSARVINTGELFF.

This clonotype was detected ten times or more. The genes are TRBV6-5 and TRBJ2-3; D unresolved. Between the trimmed V and J ends, which lost 0 bases and 6 bases, there was a span of 10 bases. The CDR3 totals 14 residues. Per germline, CDR1 MNHEY and CDR2 SVGAGI. CDR3 amino acids: CASSYSLGSDTQYF. CDR3 in DNA: TGTGCCAGCAGTTACTCGTTGGGGTCGGATACGCAGTATTTT.

In this sample, this clonotype turned up many times. This sequence joins TRBV6-6 and TRBJ1-5; D gene uncertain. The CDR3 runs 11 residues. Germline V lookup: CDR1 MNHNY, CDR2 SVGAGI (reference sequence). Trimming took 6 bases from V and 8 from J, leaving 8 bases between them. The CDR3 spells CASRDQKPQHF. CDR3 nucleotides: TGTGCCAGCAGGGACCAGAAGCCCCAGCATTTT.

The chain links TRBV18 to TRBJ2-5; 7 nucleotides match TRBD2. Germline-derived CDR1 and CDR2 are KGHSH and LQKENI. The CDR3 is 15 amino acids. The V and J ends lost 2 bases and 2 bases, in that order; junction bases with no gene match: 5. This chain's CDR3 is CASSPKLAVQETQYF. The CDR3 DNA reads as TGTGCCAGCTCACCAAAGCTAGCGGTACAAGAGACCCAGTACTTC.

The gene calls are TRBV5-1 and TRBJ1-1; TRBD1 aligns across 8 bases. CDR3 length: 14 amino acids. Germline CDR1 SGHRS, CDR2 YFSETQ. V shed 4 bases, J shed 3 bases, and the junction held 5 bases outside the gene matches. CDR3 protein: CASSVQGGDTEAFF. The CDR3 nucleotides read TGCGCCAGCAGCGTACAGGGGGGTGACACTGAAGCTTTCTTT.

This clonotype was seen a handful of times. The chain links TRBV28 to TRBJ1-1; 7 nucleotides align to TRBD1. The germline gives CDR1 MDHEN, CDR2 SYDVKM. V trimming: 9 bases; J trimming: 1 base; junction bases outside the gene matches: 11. This CDR3 region has 15 residues. The CDR3, as DNA: TGTGCCAGTACCAGACCCGGGACAGCGAACACTGAAGCTTTCTTT. Translated: CASTRPGTANTEAFF.

This clonotype was seen at least ten times. The CDR3 protein is CASSQVYSNQPQHF. In nucleotides, the CDR3 is TGTGCCAGCAGCCAGGTATATAGCAATCAGCCCCAGCATTTT. This chain joins TRBV7-2 and TRBJ1-5; D ambiguous. Germline V gene lookup returns CDR1 SGHTA and CDR2 FQGNSA. The CDR3 is 14 residues long. The V gene lost 5 bases and the J gene lost 0 bases, with 8 bases spanning the gap.

This clonotype appeared many times. The gene calls are TRBV7-2 and TRBJ2-4, with 9 nucleotides matching TRBD1. CDR3 length: 15 residues. Germline lookup yields CDR1 SGHTA and CDR2 FQGNSA. The ends lost 3 bases at V and 7 bases at J; junction bases unmatched: 7. CDR3 sequence: CASSLFGTGSNIQYF. The CDR3 nucleotides read TGTGCCAGCAGCTTGTTTGGGACAGGGTCTAACATTCAGTACTTC.

The V gene is TRBV15, the J gene TRBJ1-4; D unclear. The germline V gene has CDR1 LNHNV and CDR2 YYDKDF (reference sequence). V lost 2 bases and J lost 0, with 10 bases in between. The CDR3 totals 16 residues. CDR3 loop: CATSRSYTSTNEKLFF. The DNA of the CDR3 is TGTGCCACCAGCAGATCCTACACCTCAACTAATGAAAAACTGTTTTTT.

The gene calls are TRBV7-2 and TRBJ1-1; D is unresolved. Trimming pared 7 bases from V and 4 bases from J, leaving 13 bases between. CDR1 and CDR2 from the germline V gene are SGHTA and FQGNSA. The CDR3 runs to 13 residues. Here the CDR3 reads CASTQFRATEAFF. For the CDR3, the DNA is TGTGCCAGCACCCAATTTAGGGCCACTGAAGCTTTCTTT.